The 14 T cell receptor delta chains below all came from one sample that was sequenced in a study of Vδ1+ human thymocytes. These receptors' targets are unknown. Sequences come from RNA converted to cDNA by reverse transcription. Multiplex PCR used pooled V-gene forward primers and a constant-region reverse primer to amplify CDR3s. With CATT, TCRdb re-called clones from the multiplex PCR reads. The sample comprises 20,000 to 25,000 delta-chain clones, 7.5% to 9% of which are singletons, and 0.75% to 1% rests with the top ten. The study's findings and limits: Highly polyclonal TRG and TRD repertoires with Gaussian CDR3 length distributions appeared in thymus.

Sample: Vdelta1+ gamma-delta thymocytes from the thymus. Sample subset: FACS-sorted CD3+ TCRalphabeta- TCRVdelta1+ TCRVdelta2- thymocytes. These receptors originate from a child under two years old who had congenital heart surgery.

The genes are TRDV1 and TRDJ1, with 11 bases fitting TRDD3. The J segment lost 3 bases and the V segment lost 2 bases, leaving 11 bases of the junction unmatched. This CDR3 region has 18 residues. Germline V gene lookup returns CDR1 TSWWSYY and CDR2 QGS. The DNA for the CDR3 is TGTGCTCTTGGGGAAAGTTCCTTATTGGGGGATACGTCCGATAAACTCATCTTT. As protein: CALGESSLLGDTSDKLIF.

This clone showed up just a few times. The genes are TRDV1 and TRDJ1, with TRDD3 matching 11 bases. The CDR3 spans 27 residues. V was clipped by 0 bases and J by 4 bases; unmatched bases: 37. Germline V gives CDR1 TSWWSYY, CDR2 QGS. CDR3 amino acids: CALGELTNQPCKPITALGDTVDDKLIF. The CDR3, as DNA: TGTGCTCTTGGGGAACTGACGAACCAGCCTTGTAAGCCAATTACGGCCCTGGGGGATACTGTGGACGATAAACTCATCTTT.

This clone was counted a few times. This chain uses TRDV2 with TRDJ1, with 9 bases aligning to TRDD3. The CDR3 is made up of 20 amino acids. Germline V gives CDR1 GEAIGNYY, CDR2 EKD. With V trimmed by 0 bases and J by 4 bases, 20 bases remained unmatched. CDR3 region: CACDTGTSQSTGGIGDKLIF. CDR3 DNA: TGTGCCTGTGACACCGGGACTTCTCAAAGTACTGGGGGAATTGGCGATAAACTCATCTTT.

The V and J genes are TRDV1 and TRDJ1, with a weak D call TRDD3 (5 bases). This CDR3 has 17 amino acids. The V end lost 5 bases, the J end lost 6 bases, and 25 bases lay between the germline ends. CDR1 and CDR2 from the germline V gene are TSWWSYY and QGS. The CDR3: CALGSASPGRQGNKLIF. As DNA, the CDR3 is TGTGCTCTTGGGTCAGCGAGTCCGGGGAGACAGGGCAATAAACTCATCTTT.

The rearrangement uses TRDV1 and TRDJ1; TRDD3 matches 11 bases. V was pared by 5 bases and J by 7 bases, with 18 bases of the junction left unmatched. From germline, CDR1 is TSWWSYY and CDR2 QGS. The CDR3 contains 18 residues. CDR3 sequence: CALGPKAAHWGIGGKLIF. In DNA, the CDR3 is TGTGCTCTTGGGCCCAAGGCGGCTCACTGGGGGATAGGGGGTAAACTCATCTTT.

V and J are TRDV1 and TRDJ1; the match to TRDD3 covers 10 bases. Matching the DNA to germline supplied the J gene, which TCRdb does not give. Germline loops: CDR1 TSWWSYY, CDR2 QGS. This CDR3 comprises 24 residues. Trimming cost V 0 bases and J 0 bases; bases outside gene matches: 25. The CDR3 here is CALGELAVKSFILTGGFDTDKLIF. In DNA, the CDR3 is TGTGCTCTTGGGGAACTGGCGGTTAAGTCTTTTATCCTTACTGGGGGATTCGACACCGATAAACTCATCTTT.

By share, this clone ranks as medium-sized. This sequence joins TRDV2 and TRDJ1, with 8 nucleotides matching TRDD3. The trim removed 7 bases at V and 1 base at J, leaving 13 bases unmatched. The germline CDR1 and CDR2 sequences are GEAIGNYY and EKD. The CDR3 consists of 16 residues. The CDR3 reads CACDTGGHKTTDKLIF. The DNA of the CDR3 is TGTGCCTGCGATACTGGGGGCCACAAGACCACCGATAAACTCATCTTT.

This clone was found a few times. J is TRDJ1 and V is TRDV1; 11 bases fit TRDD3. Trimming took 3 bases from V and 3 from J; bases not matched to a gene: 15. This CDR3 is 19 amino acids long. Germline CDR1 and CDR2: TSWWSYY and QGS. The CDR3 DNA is TGTGCTCTTGGGGAGTCATATACTTGGGGGATACGCCTCTCCGATAAACTCATCTTT. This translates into CALGESYTWGIRLSDKLIF.

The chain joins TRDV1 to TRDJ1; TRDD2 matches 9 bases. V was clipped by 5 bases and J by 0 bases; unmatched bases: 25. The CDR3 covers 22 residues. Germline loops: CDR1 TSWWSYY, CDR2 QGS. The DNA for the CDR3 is TGTGCTCTTGGGCCGTTTGCCTTCCTACGTGGGTGGGGGTACCCGTACACCGATAAACTCATCTTT. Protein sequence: CALGPFAFLRGWGYPYTDKLIF.

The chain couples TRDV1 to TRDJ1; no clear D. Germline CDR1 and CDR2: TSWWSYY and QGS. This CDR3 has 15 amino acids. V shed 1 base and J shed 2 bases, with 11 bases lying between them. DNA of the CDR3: TGTGCTCTTGGGGAACATCTATATTATACCGATAAACTCATCTTT. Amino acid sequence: CALGEHLYYTDKLIF.

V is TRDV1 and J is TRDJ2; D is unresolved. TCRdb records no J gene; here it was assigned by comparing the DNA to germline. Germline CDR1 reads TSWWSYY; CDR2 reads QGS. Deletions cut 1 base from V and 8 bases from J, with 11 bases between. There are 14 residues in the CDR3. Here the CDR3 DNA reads TGTGCTCTTGGGGAACCCCCCCGTTGGGCACAACTCTTCTTT. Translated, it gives CALGEPPRWAQLFF.

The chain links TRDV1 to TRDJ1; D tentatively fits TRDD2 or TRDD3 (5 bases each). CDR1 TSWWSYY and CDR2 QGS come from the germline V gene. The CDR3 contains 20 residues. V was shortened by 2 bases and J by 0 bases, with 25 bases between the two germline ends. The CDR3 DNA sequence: TGTGCTCTTGGGGAAAATATCCCTACTCCGCTCTGGGTGTACACCGATAAACTCATCTTT. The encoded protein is CALGENIPTPLWVYTDKLIF.

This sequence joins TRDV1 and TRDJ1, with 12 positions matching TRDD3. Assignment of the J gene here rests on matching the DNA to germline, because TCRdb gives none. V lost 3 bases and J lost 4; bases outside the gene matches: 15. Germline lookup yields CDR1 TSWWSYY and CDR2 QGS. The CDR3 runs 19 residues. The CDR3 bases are TGTGCTCTTGGGGACCAAACCCCTACTGGGGGATACTGGGGCGATAAACTCATCTTT. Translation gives CALGDQTPTGGYWGDKLIF.

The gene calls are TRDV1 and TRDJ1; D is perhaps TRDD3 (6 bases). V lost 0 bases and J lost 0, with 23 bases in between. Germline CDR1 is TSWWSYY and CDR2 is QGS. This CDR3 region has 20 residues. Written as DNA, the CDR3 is TGTGCTCTTGGGGAACTCTCCGCTACGGCAGGGATAGCGTACACCGATAAACTCATCTTT. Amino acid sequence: CALGELSATAGIAYTDKLIF.